These T cell receptor beta chains were read from a single sample in a study of a mutant IDH1 vaccine in newly diagnosed glioma. The protocol was immunoSEQ multiplex PCR, while the TCRdb copy is restricted to in-frame clones and leaves out a portion. This table has 110,000 or so clones, 85% to 90% appearing once. Antigens for these TCRs are unknown. Material: PBMCs, obtained from a glioma patient whose treatment included an IDH1 peptide vaccine. These receptor sequences come from a woman aged 45 to 65 with glioma. The CDR3 runs from the conserved cysteine through the conserved F or W. The D gene is left open where the match is weak. Clone size is stated in some rows and not others, as once, few, many or a class when expanded.

>12|TRBV27|.|.|TRBJ1-2
TGTGCCAGCAGCTCGGGGGGGCATGGCTACACCTTC
CASSSGGHGYTF
>16|TRBV18|TRBD2|.|TRBJ2-3
TGTGCCAGCTCACCAAGACTAGCGGGAGGGACAGATACGCAGTATTTT
CASSPRLAGGTDTQYF
>15|TRBV9|TRBD2|.|TRBJ2-5
TGTGCCAGCAGCCCGGGGCGGGGGGCTAAAGAGACCCAGTACTTC
CASSPGRGAKETQYF
>17|TRBV9|.|.|TRBJ2-1
TGTGCCAGCAGCCCCCAACCCCCATGGACCTCCTACAATGAGCAGTTCTTC
CASSPQPPWTSYNEQFF
>15|TRBV7-3|.|.|TRBJ1-6
TGTGCCAGCAGCTTAATGGGGGTCGATAATTCACCCCTCCACTTT
CASSLMGVDNSPLHF
>10|TRBV2|.|.|TRBJ2-1
TGTGCCAGCAAGGTCAATGAGCAGTTCTTC
CASKVNEQFF
>16|TRBV12-2|.|few|TRBJ2-1
.
CASRFALGTGTNEQFF
>12|TRBV27|.|once|TRBJ2-1
TGTGCCAGCAGACTTAGTTATGGGGAGCAGTTCTTC
CASRLSYGEQFF
>16|TRBV7-9|.|.|TRBJ1-2
TGTGCCAGCAGCTTAGTGGGCACTCTTGCCGAGGATGGCTACACCTTC
CASSLVGTLAEDGYTF
>15|TRBV19|TRBD1|.|TRBJ2-7
TGTGCCAGTAGTCACGGACAGGGACTTGACTACGAGCAGTACTTC
CASSHGQGLDYEQYF
>13|TRBV27|.|once|TRBJ2-1
TGTGCCAGTTCGGGGGATACCTACAATGAGCAGTTCTTC
CASSGDTYNEQFF
>15|TRBV4-2|.|.|TRBJ2-1
TGTGCCAGCAGCCAAGGTTTAGGAGGGTACAATGAGCAGTTCTTC
CASSQGLGGYNEQFF
>14|TRBV9|.|.|TRBJ1-2
TGTGCCAGCAGCGTAGACGGGGGGTGGAATGGCTACACCTTC
CASSVDGGWNGYTF
>10|TRBV19|.|few|TRBJ1-1
TGTGCCAGTAAGGCGCTCGAAGCTTTCTTT
CASKALEAFF
>13|TRBV6-1|TRBD1|.|TRBJ1-2
TGTGCCAGCAGTGAACGACAGGGCTATGGCTACACCTTC
CASSERQGYGYTF
>16|TRBV9|.|.|TRBJ2-7
TGTGCCAGCAGCGTAGATCCGGGATCGGGGCCCTACGAGCAGTACTTC
CASSVDPGSGPYEQYF
>14|TRBV27|.|.|TRBJ2-1
TGTGCCAGCGCTAGAACTAGGGGGTACAATGAGCAGTTCTTC
CASARTRGYNEQFF
>15|TRBV5-1|.|.|TRBJ1-1
TGCGCCAGCAGCTTGGGCGTGGTGGAGTACACTGAAGCTTTCTTT
CASSLGVVEYTEAFF
>16|TRBV9|TRBD1|.|TRBJ2-5
TGTGCCAGCAGCGTAGGAGTACAGGGGGCACGGGAGACCCAGTACTTC
CASSVGVQGARETQYF
>12|TRBV7-9|.|.|TRBJ2-1
TGTGCCAGCAGCTCCTCCAGGAATGAGCAGTTCTTC
CASSSSRNEQFF
>14|TRBV9|.|.|TRBJ2-7
TGTGCCAGCAGCGTAGAACAGGGTGAGGGGGAGCAGTACTTC
CASSVEQGEGEQYF
>13|TRBV6-5|TRBD1|.|TRBJ1-5
TGTGCCAGCAGGACAGGGGACAATCAGCCCCAGCATTTT
CASRTGDNQPQHF
>16|TRBV7-3|.|few|TRBJ1-5
TGTGCCAGCAGCTTAGCAGGGCCTAATAGCAATCAGCCCCAGCATTTT
CASSLAGPNSNQPQHF
>15|TRBV9|.|.|TRBJ2-3
TGTGCCAGCAGGGCCGGAGCGGACTCCACAGATACGCAGTATTTT
CASRAGADSTDTQYF
>16|TRBV19|TRBD1|.|TRBJ1-1
TGTGCCAGTAATCGACAGGGGGCGTTTACGGGCACTGAAGCTTTCTTT
CASNRQGAFTGTEAFF